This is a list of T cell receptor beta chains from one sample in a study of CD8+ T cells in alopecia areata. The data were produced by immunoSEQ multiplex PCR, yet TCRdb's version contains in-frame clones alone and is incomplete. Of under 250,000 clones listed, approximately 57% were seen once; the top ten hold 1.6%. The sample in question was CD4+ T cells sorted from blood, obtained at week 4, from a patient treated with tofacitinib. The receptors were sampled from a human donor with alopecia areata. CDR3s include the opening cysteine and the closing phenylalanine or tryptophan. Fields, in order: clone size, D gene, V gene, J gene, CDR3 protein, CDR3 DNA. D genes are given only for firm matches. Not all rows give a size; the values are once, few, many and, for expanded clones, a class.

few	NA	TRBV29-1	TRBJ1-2	CSHERGYTF	TGCAGCCACGAAAGGGGCTACACCTTC
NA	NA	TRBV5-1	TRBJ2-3	CASSLARAGGTQYF	TGCGCCAGCAGCTTGGCCCGGGCCGGCGGGACGCAGTATTTT
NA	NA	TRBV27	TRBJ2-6	CASSFYQSGANVLTF	TGTGCCAGCAGTTTTTACCAGTCTGGGGCCAACGTCCTGACTTTC
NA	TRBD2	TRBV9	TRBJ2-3	CASSVASGDTQYF	TGTGCCAGCAGCGTTGCTAGCGGAGATACGCAGTATTTT
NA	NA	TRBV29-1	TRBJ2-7	CSVVSPQGYSYEQYF	TGCAGCGTTGTCTCCCCCCAGGGGTACTCCTACGAGCAGTACTTC
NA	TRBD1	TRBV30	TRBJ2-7	CAWSRTGAEQYF	TGTGCCTGGAGCCGGACAGGGGCCGAGCAGTACTTC
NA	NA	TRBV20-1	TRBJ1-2	CSAEGVDGYTF	TGCAGTGCGGAAGGGGTAGATGGCTACACCTTC
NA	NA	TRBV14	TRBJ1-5	CASSQGQSNQPQHF	TGTGCCAGCAGCCAAGGACAGAGCAATCAGCCCCAGCATTTT
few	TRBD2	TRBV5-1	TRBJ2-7	CASSLGRLASAYEQYF	TGCGCCAGCAGCTTGGGACGACTAGCGAGCGCCTACGAGCAGTACTTC
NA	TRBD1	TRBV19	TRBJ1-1	CASNRQGAGTEAFF	TGTGCCAGTAATAGACAGGGGGCTGGCACTGAAGCTTTCTTT
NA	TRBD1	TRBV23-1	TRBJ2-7	CASSQSVSTGAYEQYF	TGCGCCAGCAGTCAATCCGTGAGCACAGGGGCCTACGAGCAGTACTTC
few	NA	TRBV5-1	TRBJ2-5	CASSLSEETQYF	TGCGCCAGCAGCTTAAGCGAAGAGACCCAGTACTTC
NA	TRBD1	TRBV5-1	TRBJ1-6	CASSLEGAFSPLHF	TGCGCCAGCAGCTTGGAGGGGGCATTCTCACCCCTCCACTTT
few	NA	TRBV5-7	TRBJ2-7	CASSLPADRLTYEQYF	TGTGCCAGCAGCCTACCAGCGGACCGCCTAACCTACGAGCAGTACTTC
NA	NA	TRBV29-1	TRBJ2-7	CSVRDLSGRYPYEQYF	TGCAGCGTTCGGGATCTTTCGGGACGCTATCCCTACGAGCAGTACTTC
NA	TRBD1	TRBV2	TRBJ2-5	CASSTGGGKTQYF	TGTGCCAGCAGCACAGGGGGCGGAAAGACCCAGTACTTC
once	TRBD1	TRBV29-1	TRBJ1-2	CSVATGTGFSYGYTF	TGCAGCGTTGCAACCGGGACAGGGTTTTCCTATGGCTACACCTTC
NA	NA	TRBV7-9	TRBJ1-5	CASSPGSLQPQHF	TGTGCCAGCAGCCCGGGGAGCCTTCAGCCCCAGCATTTT
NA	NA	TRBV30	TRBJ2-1	CAWSSGLLNEQFF	TGTGCCTGGAGTTCAGGACTCCTCAATGAGCAGTTCTTC
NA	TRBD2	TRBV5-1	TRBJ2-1	CASRREFNEQFF	TGCGCCAGCCGGCGGGAGTTCAATGAGCAGTTCTTC
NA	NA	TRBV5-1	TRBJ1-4	CASSLEGTATAKLFF	TGCGCCAGCAGCTTGGAAGGGACGGCGACAGCAAAACTGTTTTTT
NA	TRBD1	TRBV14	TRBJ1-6	CASSLRTGYNSPLHF	TGTGCCAGCAGCCTGCGGACAGGCTATAATTCACCCCTCCACTTT
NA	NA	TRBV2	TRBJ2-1	CASSVSWFEQFF	TGTGCCAGCAGTGTCTCATGGTTTGAGCAGTTCTTC
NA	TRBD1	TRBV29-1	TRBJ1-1	CSESDRANTEAFF	TGCAGCGAATCGGACAGGGCCAACACTGAAGCTTTCTTT
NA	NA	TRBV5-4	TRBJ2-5	CASSQQETQYF	TGTGCCAGCAGCCAACAAGAGACCCAGTACTTC
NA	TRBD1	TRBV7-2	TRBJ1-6	CASSFGTGMNSPLHF	TGTGCCAGCAGTTTTGGGACAGGGATGAATTCACCCCTCCACTTT
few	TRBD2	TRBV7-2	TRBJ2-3	CASSSSGGSTDTQYF	TGTGCCAGCAGCTCTAGCGGGGGGAGCACAGATACGCAGTATTTT
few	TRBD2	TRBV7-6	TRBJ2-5	CASSPNGTSLKTQYF	TGTGCCAGCAGCCCAAACGGGACTAGCCTGAAGACCCAGTACTTC
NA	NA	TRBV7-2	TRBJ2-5	CASSYAEAETQYF	TGTGCCAGCAGCTATGCGGAGGCGGAGACCCAGTACTTC
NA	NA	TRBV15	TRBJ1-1	CATSRDLLRNTEAFF	TGTGCCACCAGCAGAGATCTTCTGAGGAACACTGAAGCTTTCTTT
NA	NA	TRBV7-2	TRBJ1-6	CASSLGEGKSPLHF	TGTGCCAGCAGCTTAGGGGAGGGGAAATCACCCCTCCACTTT
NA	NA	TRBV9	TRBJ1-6	CASSVRVGNSPLHF	TGTGCCAGCAGCGTACGTGTCGGGAATTCACCCCTCCACTTT
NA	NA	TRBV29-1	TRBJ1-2	CSVETGRPRGYGYTF	TGCAGCGTCGAGACCGGGCGGCCAAGGGGCTATGGCTACACCTTC
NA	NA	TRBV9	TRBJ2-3	CASSVTSSDTQYF	TGTGCCAGCAGCGTCACTAGTTCAGATACGCAGTATTTT
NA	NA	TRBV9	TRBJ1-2	CASSDTGAAVDGYTF	TGTGCCAGCAGCGACACTGGGGCGGCGGTGGATGGCTACACCTTC
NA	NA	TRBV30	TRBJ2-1	CAWSGGENEQFF	TGTGCCTGGAGTGGAGGGGAGAATGAGCAGTTCTTC
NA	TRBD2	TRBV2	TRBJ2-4	CASRTRAGDINIQYF	TGTGCCAGCAGGACCCGAGCGGGGGACATAAACATTCAGTACTTC
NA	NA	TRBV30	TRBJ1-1	CAWSSWDTEAFF	TGTGCCTGGAGTTCATGGGACACTGAAGCTTTCTTT
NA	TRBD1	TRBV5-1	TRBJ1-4	CASGDSLNEKLFF	TGCGCCAGCGGGGACAGCCTTAATGAAAAACTGTTTTTT
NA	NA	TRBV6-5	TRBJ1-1	CASSWTGNTEAFF	TGTGCCAGCAGTTGGACCGGGAACACTGAAGCTTTCTTT